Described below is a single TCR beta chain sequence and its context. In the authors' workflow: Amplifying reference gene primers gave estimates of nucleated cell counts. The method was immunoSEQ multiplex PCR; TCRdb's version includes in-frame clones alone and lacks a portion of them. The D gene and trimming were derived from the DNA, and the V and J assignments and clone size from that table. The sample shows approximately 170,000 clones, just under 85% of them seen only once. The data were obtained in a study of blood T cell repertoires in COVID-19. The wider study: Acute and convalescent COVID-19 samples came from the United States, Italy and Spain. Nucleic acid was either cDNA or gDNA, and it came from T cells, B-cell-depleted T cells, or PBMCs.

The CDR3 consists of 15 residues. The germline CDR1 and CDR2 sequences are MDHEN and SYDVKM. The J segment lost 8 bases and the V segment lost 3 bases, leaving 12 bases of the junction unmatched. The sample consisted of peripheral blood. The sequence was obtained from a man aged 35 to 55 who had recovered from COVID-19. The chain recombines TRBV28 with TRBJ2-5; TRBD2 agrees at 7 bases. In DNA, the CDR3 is TGTGCCAGCAGTTTTCGGGGGGTGAGTCCGAGAACCCAGTACTTC. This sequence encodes CASSFRGVSPRTQYF.